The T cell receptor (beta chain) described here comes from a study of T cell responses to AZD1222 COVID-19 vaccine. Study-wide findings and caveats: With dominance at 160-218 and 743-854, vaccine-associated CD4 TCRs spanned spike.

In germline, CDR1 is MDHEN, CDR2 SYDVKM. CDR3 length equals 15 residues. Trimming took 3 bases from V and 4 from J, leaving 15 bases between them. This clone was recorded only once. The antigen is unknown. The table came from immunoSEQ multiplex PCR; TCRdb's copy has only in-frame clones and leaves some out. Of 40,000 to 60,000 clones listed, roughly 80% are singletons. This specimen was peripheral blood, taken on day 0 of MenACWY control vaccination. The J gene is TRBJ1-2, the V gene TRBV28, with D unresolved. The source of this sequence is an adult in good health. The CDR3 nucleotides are TGTGCCAGCAGTTTCCAGGCGGGAATTAGCTATGGCTACACCTTC. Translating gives CASSFQAGISYGYTF.